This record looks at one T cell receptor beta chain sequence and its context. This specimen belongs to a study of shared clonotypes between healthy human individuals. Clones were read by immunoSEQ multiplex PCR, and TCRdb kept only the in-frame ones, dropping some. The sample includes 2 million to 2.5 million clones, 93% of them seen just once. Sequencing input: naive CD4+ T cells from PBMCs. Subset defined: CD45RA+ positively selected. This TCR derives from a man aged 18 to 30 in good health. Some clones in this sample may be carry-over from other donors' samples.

The CDR3 spells CASSLKYQPQHF. The CDR3 DNA sequence: TGTGCCAGCAGTTTAAAATATCAGCCCCAGCATTTT. The chain uses TRBV28 and TRBJ1-5; D unresolved. Germline V gives CDR1 MDHEN, CDR2 SYDVKM. Trimming cost V 2 bases and J 5 bases, with 4 bases left between them. This CDR3 is built from 12 residues.